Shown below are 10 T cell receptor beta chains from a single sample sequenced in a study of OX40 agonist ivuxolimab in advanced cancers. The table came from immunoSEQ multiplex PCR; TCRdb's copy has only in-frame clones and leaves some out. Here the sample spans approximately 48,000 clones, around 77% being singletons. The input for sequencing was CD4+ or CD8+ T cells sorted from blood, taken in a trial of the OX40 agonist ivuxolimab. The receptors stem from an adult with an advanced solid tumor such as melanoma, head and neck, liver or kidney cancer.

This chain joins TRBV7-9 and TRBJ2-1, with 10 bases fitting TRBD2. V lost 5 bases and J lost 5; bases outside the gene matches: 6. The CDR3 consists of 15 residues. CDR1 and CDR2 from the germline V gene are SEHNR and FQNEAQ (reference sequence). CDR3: CASSKAGGPNNEQFF. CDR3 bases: TGTGCCAGCAGCAAAGCGGGAGGGCCGAACAATGAGCAGTTCTTC.

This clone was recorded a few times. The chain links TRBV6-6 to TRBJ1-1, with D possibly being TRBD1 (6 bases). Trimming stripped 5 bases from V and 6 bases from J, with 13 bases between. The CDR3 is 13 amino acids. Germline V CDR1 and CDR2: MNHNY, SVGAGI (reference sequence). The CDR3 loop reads CASSRTGFSEAFF. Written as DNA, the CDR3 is TGTGCCAGCAGTCGTACAGGGTTCTCTGAAGCTTTCTTT.

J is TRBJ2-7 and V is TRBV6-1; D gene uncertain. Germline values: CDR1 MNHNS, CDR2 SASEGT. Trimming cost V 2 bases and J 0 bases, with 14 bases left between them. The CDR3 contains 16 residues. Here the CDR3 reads CASSENRIESSYEQYF. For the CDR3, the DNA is TGTGCCAGCAGTGAAAATAGGATTGAGAGCTCCTACGAGCAGTACTTC.

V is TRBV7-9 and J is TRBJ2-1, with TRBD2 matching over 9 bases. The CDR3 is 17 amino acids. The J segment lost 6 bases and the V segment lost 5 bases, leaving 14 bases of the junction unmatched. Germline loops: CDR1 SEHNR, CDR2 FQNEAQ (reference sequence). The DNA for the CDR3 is TGTGCCAGCAGCCAACGGACTGGGCTAGCGGGATTCAATGAGCAGTTCTTC. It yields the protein CASSQRTGLAGFNEQFF. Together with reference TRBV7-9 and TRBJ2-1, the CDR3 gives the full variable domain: DTGVSQNPRHKITKRGQNVTFRCDPISEHNRLYWYRQTLGQGPEFLTYFQNEAQLEKSRLLSDRFSAERPKGSFSTLEIQRTEQGDSAMYLCASSQRTGLAGFNEQFFGPGTRLTVL.

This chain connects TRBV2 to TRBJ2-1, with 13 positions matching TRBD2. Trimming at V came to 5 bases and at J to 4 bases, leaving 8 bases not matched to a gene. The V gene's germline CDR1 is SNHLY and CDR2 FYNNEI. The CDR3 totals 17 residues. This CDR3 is CASSFSGLAGVYNEQFF. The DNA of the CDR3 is TGTGCCAGCAGTTTCAGTGGACTAGCGGGAGTATACAATGAGCAGTTCTTC.

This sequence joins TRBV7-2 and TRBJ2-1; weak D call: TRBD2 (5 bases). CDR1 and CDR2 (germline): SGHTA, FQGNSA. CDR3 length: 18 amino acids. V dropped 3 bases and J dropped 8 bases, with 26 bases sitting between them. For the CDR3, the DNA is TGTGCCAGCAGCTTGAGGGCTAGCAGCGCCGTCTTGGGGTATGAGCAGTTCTTC. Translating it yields CASSLRASSAVLGYEQFF.

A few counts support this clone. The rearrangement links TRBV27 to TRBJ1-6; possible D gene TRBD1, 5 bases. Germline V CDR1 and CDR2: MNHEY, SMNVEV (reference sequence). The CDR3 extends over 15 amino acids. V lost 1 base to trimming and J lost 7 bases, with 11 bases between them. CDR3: CASSLFTGANSPLHF. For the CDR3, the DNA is TGTGCCAGCAGTTTATTTACCGGGGCAAATTCACCCCTCCACTTT.

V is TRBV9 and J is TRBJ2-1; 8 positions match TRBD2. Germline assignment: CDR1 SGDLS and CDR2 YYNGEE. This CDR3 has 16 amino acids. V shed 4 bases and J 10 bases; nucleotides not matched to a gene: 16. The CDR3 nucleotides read TGTGCCAGCAGCCCCCGGGGGGGTATTGGACTTTTGGAGCAGTTCTTC. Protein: CASSPRGGIGLLEQFF.

CDR3 region: CASSPAAYSYNEQFF. DNA of the CDR3: TGTGCCAGCAGCCCAGCTGCTTACTCCTACAATGAGCAGTTCTTC. The J gene is TRBJ2-1, the V gene TRBV7-2; D ambiguous. V lost 5 bases and J 0 bases, leaving 11 bases between the germline ends. The CDR3 totals 15 residues. From germline, CDR1 is SGHTA and CDR2 FQGNSA.

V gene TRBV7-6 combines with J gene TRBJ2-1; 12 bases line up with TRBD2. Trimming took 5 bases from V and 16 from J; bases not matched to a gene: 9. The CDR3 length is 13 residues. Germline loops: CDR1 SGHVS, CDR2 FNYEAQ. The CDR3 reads CASSLRLAGDTFF. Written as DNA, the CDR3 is TGTGCCAGCAGCCTGCGACTAGCGGGGGATACATTCTTC.